This T cell receptor (beta chain) was observed in a study of a mutant IDH1 vaccine in newly diagnosed glioma. Across the whole study: Earlier care involved radiotherapy, temozolomide, or both, and the majority received both. V12 corresponded to week 35 and V13 to week 47.

CDR1 and CDR2 from the germline V gene are MNHEY and SMNVEV (reference sequence). The V end lost 5 bases, the J end lost 1 base, and 13 bases lay between the germline ends. The CDR3 length is 15 residues. Indicated time point: week 35, safety follow-up. Every vaccination contained 300 ug of the mutant IDH1 20-mer peptide and was paired with topical imiquimod. The assay was immunoSEQ multiplex PCR, and TCRdb's table has in-frame clones only and misses some. The top ten hold approximately 15% of the sample, which has about 32,000 clones, about four fifths seen once. With respect to this clone: Antigen unknown.

The chain has TRBV27 and TRBJ2-3; a weak D match, TRBD2 (5 bases). The specimen comprised PBMCs, sampled from a glioma patient whose treatment included an IDH1 peptide vaccine. The clonotype comes from a man aged 25-45 years with glioma. The CDR3 DNA sequence: TGTGCCAGCAGTCCGCTTGGTAGCGGCACAGATACGCAGTATTTT. Amino acid sequence: CASSPLGSGTDTQYF.